This passage covers 7 T cell receptor beta chains from one sample sequenced in a study of blood T cells in healthy people across ages. Primed by a sample-barcoded 5' primer and a J-beta primer mix, a second PCR proceeded for roughly 6 to 12 cycles. One entry per CDR3 protein results from TCRdb running MiXCR on the 5' RACE reads. The sample carries roughly 1,800,000 distinct CDR3 sequences, 49% recorded once. Source material: blood. The origin of the receptors is a woman in her 40s in good health.

Of note for this clonotype: A read error may account for a junction end that differs from germline. The chain couples TRBV6-5 to TRBJ2-1, with TRBD2 identical over 8 bases. CDR1 is MNHEY, CDR2 SVGAGI, per germline. There are 16 residues in the CDR3. DNA of the CDR3: TGTGCCAGCAGTCACTCCAGCGGGGGATACTACAATGAGCAGTTCTTC. It is translated as CASSHSSGGYYNEQFF.

This clonotype was recorded a few times. The J gene is TRBJ2-7, the V gene TRBV7-2, with D possibly being TRBD2 (5 bases). Germline CDR1 and CDR2: SGHTA and FQGNSA. This CDR3 is 16 amino acids long. V was trimmed by 5 bases and J by 1 base, leaving 18 bases between them. The CDR3 nucleotides read TGTGCCAGCAGCACGCAACGGGGTACGATGTCCTACGAGCAGTACTTC. The encoded protein is CASSTQRGTMSYEQYF.

The table lists this clonotype with a count of one. An end of the junction differs from the germline gene, which may be a read error. The rearrangement joins TRBV15 to TRBJ2-3; no clear D gene. Germline V gene data show CDR1 as LNHNV and CDR2 as YYDKDF (reference sequence). The length of the CDR3 is 14 residues. The CDR3 coding sequence is TGTGCCACCAGCAGAGATCAGGTCACAGATGCGCAGTATTTT. The encoded protein is CATSRDQVTDAQYF.

The table lists this clonotype with many counts. Sequence at one end of the junction differs from germline and may be a read error. This chain joins TRBV7-2 and TRBJ2-1, with a possible D match to TRBD1 (5 bases). The CDR3 spans 12 residues. CDR1 and CDR2 (germline): SGHTA, FQGNSA. CDR3 DNA: TGCGCCAGCAGCTTGGCCAGGGATGAGCAGTTCTTC. Encoded protein: CASSLARDEQFF.

The gene calls are TRBV7-9 and TRBJ2-3; tentative D call: TRBD2 (6 bases). This CDR3 spans 14 amino acids. The V and J ends lost 5 bases and 3 bases respectively, with 12 bases between them. The germline V gene encodes CDR1 SEHNR and CDR2 FQNEAQ (reference sequence). The CDR3 region has the DNA TGTGCCAGCAGCACCCCTAGCGTGACAGATACGCAGTATTTT. Protein sequence: CASSTPSVTDTQYF.

V and J are TRBV27 and TRBJ2-7; D unresolved. Germline-derived CDR1 and CDR2 are MNHEY and SMNVEV (reference sequence). The CDR3 runs 15 residues. Trimming shortened V by 4 bases and J by 7 bases, and 20 bases separated the two germline ends. This chain's CDR3 is CASSYTSRGLNEQYF. For the CDR3, the DNA is TGTGCCAGCAGTTACACCTCCCGCGGTCTCAATGAGCAGTACTTC.

The rearrangement joins TRBV28 to TRBJ2-3; unclear D gene. The CDR3 has 16 residues. Germline CDR1 and CDR2: MDHEN and SYDVKM. V was pared by 3 bases and J by 2 bases, with 15 bases between. The CDR3 reads CASSFLDNSNTDTQYF. Here the CDR3 DNA reads TGTGCCAGCAGTTTCTTAGACAACTCAAACACAGATACGCAGTATTTT.